This T cell receptor beta chain was identified in a study of cytomegalovirus exposure and HLA in healthy donors. It was with 60 Vbeta and 13 Jbeta primers that the PCR ran. Libraries were prepared by immunoSEQ multiplex PCR; TCRdb keeps only in-frame clonotypes and omits some of them. The sample holds 130,000 to 150,000 clones. Germline CDR1 is KGHSH and CDR2 is LQKENI. V shed 3 bases and J shed 4 bases, with 13 bases lying between them. The CDR3 loop spans 15 amino acids. The V gene is TRBV18, the J gene TRBJ2-1; the D gene is possibly TRBD1 (5 bases). The TCR sequence derives from a man aged 40-50 years in good health and CMV-seronegative. Sequences were obtained from PBMCs. The CDR3 DNA reads as TGTGCCAGCTCACCGGGGCAGGGTCAGTACAATGAGCAGTTCTTC. Amino acids: CASSPGQGQYNEQFF.